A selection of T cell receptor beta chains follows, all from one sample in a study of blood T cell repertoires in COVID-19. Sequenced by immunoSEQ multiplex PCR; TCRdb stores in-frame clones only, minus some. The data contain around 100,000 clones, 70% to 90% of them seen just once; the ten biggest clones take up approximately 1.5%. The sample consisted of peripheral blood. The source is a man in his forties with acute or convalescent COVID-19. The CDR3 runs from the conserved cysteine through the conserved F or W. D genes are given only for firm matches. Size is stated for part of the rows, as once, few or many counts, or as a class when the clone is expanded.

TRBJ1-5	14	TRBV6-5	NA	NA	CASSRRNSNQPQHF	TGTGCCAGCAGCCGGAGAAATAGCAATCAGCCCCAGCATTTT
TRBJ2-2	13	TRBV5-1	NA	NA	CASRQLADGELFF	TGCGCCAGCAGACAACTAGCTGACGGGGAGCTGTTTTTT
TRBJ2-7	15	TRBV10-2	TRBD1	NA	CASSELGQGGHEQYF	TGCGCCAGCAGTGAGCTCGGACAGGGAGGTCACGAGCAGTACTTC
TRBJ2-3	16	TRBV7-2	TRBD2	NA	CASSSKRGLSTDTQYF	TGTGCCAGCAGCTCAAAGCGGGGGCTTAGCACAGATACGCAGTATTTT
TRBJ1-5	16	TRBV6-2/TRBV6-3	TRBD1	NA	CASSYSGTGTGQPQHF	TGTGCCAGCAGTTACTCAGGGACAGGGACGGGGCAGCCCCAGCATTTT
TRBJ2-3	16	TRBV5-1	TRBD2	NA	CASSLVTGGGADTQYF	TGCGCCAGCAGCTTGGTTACGGGAGGCGGGGCAGATACGCAGTATTTT
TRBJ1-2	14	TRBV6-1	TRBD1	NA	CASSEGGQGYGYTF	TGTGCCAGCAGTGAGGGGGGACAGGGCTATGGCTACACCTTC
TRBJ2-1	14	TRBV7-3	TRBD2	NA	CASSLVAGPDEQFF	TGTGCCAGCAGCTTGGTAGCGGGACCGGATGAGCAGTTCTTC
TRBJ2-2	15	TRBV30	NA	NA	CAWSVLLASTGELFF	TGTGCCTGGAGTGTTCTTCTAGCGAGCACCGGGGAGCTGTTTTTT
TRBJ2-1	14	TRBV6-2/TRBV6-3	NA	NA	CASSPMGRNNEQFF	TGTGCCAGCAGTCCCATGGGGAGGAACAATGAGCAGTTCTTC
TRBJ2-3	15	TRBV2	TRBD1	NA	CASSRTGLRTDTQYF	TGTGCCAGCAGTAGGACAGGGTTACGCACAGATACGCAGTATTTT
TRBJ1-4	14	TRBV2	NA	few	CASRQGTTNEKLFF	TGTGCCAGCAGGCAGGGCACAACTAATGAAAAACTGTTTTTT
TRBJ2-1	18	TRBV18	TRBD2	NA	CASSPLAGGMRSYNEQFF	TGTGCCAGCTCACCCCTAGCGGGGGGGATGAGGTCCTACAATGAGCAGTTCTTC
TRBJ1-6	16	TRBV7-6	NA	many	CASSAQGGSYNSPLHF	TGTGCCAGCAGCGCCCAAGGGGGCTCCTATAATTCACCCCTCCACTTT
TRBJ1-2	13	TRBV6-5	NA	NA	CASRGTDNYGYTF	TGTGCCAGCAGAGGAACAGACAACTATGGCTACACCTTC
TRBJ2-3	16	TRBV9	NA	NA	CASSVDEGLTTDTQYF	TGTGCCAGCAGCGTCGACGAGGGACTGACCACAGATACGCAGTATTTT
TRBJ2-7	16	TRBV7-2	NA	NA	CASSAPGRSGTYEQYF	TGTGCCAGCAGCGCCCCCGGTCGGAGCGGAACCTACGAGCAGTACTTC
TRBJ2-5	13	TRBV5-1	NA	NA	CASSLAGSETQYF	TGCGCCAGCAGCTTGGCGGGGTCAGAGACCCAGTACTTC
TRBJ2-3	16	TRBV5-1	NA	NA	CASRLSWARGTDTQYF	TGCGCCAGCCGCCTCTCTTGGGCCAGGGGCACAGATACGCAGTATTTT
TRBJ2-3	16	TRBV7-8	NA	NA	CASSRAGVSSTDTQYF	TGTGCCAGCAGCCGAGCAGGGGTTTCTAGCACAGATACGCAGTATTTT
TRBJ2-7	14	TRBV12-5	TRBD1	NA	CASGSGQGDYEQYF	TGTGCTAGTGGTAGCGGACAGGGGGATTACGAGCAGTACTTC
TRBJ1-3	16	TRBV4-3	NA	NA	CAGSHQLQGSGNTVYF	TGCGCCGGCAGCCACCAGCTCCAGGGCTCTGGAAACACCGTATATTTT
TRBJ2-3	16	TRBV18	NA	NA	CASSPRPRVSTDTQYF	TGTGCCAGCTCACCAAGACCGAGGGTTAGCACAGATACGCAGTATTTT
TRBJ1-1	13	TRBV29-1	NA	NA	CSVEKLLRPEAFF	TGCAGCGTTGAAAAACTACTTCGACCTGAAGCTTTCTTT